Each of the 9 T cell receptor beta chains below was sequenced from the same sample in a study of cytomegalovirus exposure and HLA in healthy donors. The PCR made use of 60 Vbeta and 13 Jbeta primers. Method: immunoSEQ multiplex PCR; TCRdb's copy keeps in-frame clones and lacks some. The profile shows about 160,000 clones, 70% to 80% of them singletons. The sequenced sample consisted of PBMCs. The receptor set was obtained from a man in his forties or fifties in good health and CMV-seronegative.

The gene calls are TRBV29-1 and TRBJ2-3, with 8 nucleotides matching TRBD2. Germline V gene sequence: CDR1 SQVTM, CDR2 ANQGSEA. The CDR3 length is 14 residues. V lost 7 bases to trimming and J lost 3 bases; unmatched junction nucleotides: 9. The chain's CDR3 is CSAKGAGATDTQYF. The CDR3 nucleotides read TGCAGCGCCAAGGGAGCGGGAGCGACAGATACGCAGTATTTT.

This clone appeared a few times. The chain joins TRBV19 to TRBJ1-1; possible D gene TRBD1, 6 bases. Trimming cost V 6 bases and J 0 bases, with 11 bases left between them. The CDR3 consists of 14 residues. CDR1 LNHDA and CDR2 SQIVND come from the germline V gene (reference sequence). The CDR3 DNA is TGTGCCAGTAGAGAAGGGGACATGAACACTGAAGCTTTCTTT. Protein product: CASREGDMNTEAFF.

The V gene is TRBV19, the J gene TRBJ2-4; TRBD2 aligns across 13 bases. CDR3 length: 17 residues. Trimming at V came to 5 bases and at J to 8 bases, leaving 12 bases not matched to a gene. Germline V gene lookup returns CDR1 LNHDA and CDR2 SQIVND (reference sequence). The CDR3 reads CASSLVGTSGVWDIQYF. DNA for the CDR3: TGTGCCAGTAGTCTGGTCGGGACTAGCGGGGTTTGGGACATTCAGTACTTC.

The V call is TRBV7-2, the J call TRBJ1-3; perhaps TRBD1 as D (5 bases). The CDR3 consists of 16 residues. Germline lookup yields CDR1 SGHTA and CDR2 FQGNSA. Trimming took off 1 base at V and 2 bases at J, with 12 bases between the two ends. The CDR3 reads CASSLESARAGNTIYF. DNA of the CDR3: TGTGCCAGCAGCTTAGAGTCGGCCAGGGCTGGAAACACCATATATTTT.

This clone showed up just once. The chain links TRBV5-1 to TRBJ1-1; TRBD1 aligns across 8 bases. The CDR3 is 14 amino acids. Germline V gene sequence: CDR1 SGHRS, CDR2 YFSETQ. Trimming at V came to 4 bases and at J to 4 bases, leaving 6 bases not matched to a gene. DNA of the CDR3: TGCGCCAGCAGCACGGGACAGGCGGCCACTGAAGCTTTCTTT. Encoded protein: CASSTGQAATEAFF.

The chain links TRBV2 to TRBJ2-1; TRBD2 matches 9 bases. The CDR3 spans 13 residues. Germline CDR1 reads SNHLY; CDR2 reads FYNNEI. V trimming: 10 bases; J trimming: 8 bases; junction bases outside the gene matches: 9. The CDR3 is CATGGRAQDEQFF. The CDR3 nucleotides are TGTGCCACGGGCGGGAGGGCCCAGGATGAGCAGTTCTTC.

The chain combines TRBV5-1 with TRBJ2-6; 9 bases are shared with TRBD1. Looked up from germline, CDR1 is SGHRS and CDR2 is YFSETQ. CDR3 length: 19 residues. With 6 bases clipped from V and 2 bases from J, the junction kept 15 bases outside the gene matches. This CDR3 is CASTDSSTGGWAGANVLTF. CDR3 bases: TGCGCCAGCACCGATTCGTCAACAGGGGGCTGGGCTGGGGCCAACGTCCTGACTTTC.

As for this clone: The junction shows a germline mismatch at one end, possibly a read error. This rearrangement joins TRBV6-1 to TRBJ2-4, with 12 bases identical to TRBD2. The CDR3 has 15 residues. Germline loops: CDR1 MNHNS, CDR2 SASEGT. Here the CDR3 DNA reads TGTGCCAGCCTCTCTAGCGGGAGGGCCACGAACAGTCAGTACTTC. This codes for CASLSSGRATNSQYF.

The chain couples TRBV27 to TRBJ2-7, with D maybe TRBD1 (5 bases). Germline CDR1 is MNHEY and CDR2 is SMNVEV (reference sequence). V lost 2 bases, J lost 0 bases, and 8 bases lay in between. The CDR3 contains 14 residues. Here the CDR3 DNA reads TGTGCCAGCAGTTTAACAGGTCGCTCCTACGAGCAGTACTTC. Amino acids: CASSLTGRSYEQYF.